Shown below are 14 T cell receptor beta chains from a single sample sequenced in a study of shared clonotypes between healthy human individuals. Here immunoSEQ multiplex PCR was the method, and the copy in TCRdb shows in-frame clones only, minus some. The repertoire holds about a million clones, with 60% to 80% as singletons. Source material: memory CD4+ T cells from PBMCs. Subset: CD45RA-negative fraction. These receptor sequences come from a man younger than 35 in good health. Some clones in this sample may be carry-over from other donors' samples.

The V call is TRBV6-1, the J call TRBJ2-5; D gene ambiguous. Germline V gene data show CDR1 as MNHNS and CDR2 as SASEGT. V was clipped by 2 bases and J by 0 bases, with 10 bases between them. This CDR3 is 15 amino acids long. The CDR3 spells CASSEIPSYQETQYF. CDR3 coding DNA: TGTGCCAGCAGTGAAATTCCGTCCTACCAAGAGACCCAGTACTTC.

To note about this clone: The identical CDR3 is also encoded by other nucleotide sequences in the sample. V usage is TRBV20-1 and J usage is TRBJ2-5; unclear D gene. The CDR3 loop spans 10 amino acids. The V and J ends lost 3 bases and 5 bases respectively, with 4 bases between them. The germline V gene has CDR1 DFQATT and CDR2 SNEGSKA (reference sequence). The CDR3 protein is CSASLETQYF. The DNA of the CDR3 is TGCAGTGCTAGTCTGGAGACCCAGTACTTC.

The chain combines TRBV18 with TRBJ1-4; D gene unclear. Looked up from germline, CDR1 is KGHSH and CDR2 is LQKENI. CDR3 length: 16 amino acids. The V and J ends lost 1 base and 7 bases respectively, with 16 bases between them. The CDR3: CASSPRDFTAGEKLFF. The CDR3, as DNA: TGTGCCAGCTCACCACGTGACTTTACAGCGGGTGAAAAACTGTTTTTT.

The chain combines TRBV11-2 with TRBJ2-2, with TRBD2 as a possible D gene (6 bases). V lost 6 bases, J lost 2 bases, and 13 bases lay in between. CDR1 and CDR2 (germline): SGHAT, FQNNGV. The CDR3 has 15 amino acids. CDR3 sequence: CASRGGFLNTGELFF. CDR3 DNA sequence: TGTGCCAGCAGAGGAGGGTTTTTAAACACCGGGGAGCTGTTTTTT.

The gene calls are TRBV5-1 and TRBJ2-7, with D possibly being TRBD1 (6 bases). The CDR3 has 15 residues. Germline V CDR1 and CDR2: SGHRS, YFSETQ. Trimming left V 5 bases short and J 3 bases short, with 18 bases between. Written as DNA, the CDR3 is TGCGCCAGCAGTTTAGACAGGTCGAATCTCTACGAGCAGTACTTC. Amino acids: CASSLDRSNLYEQYF.

The chain is built from TRBV5-1 and TRBJ2-7; the D is unclear. The V gene lost 4 bases and the J gene lost 6 bases, with 20 bases spanning the gap. This CDR3 comprises 15 residues. Germline V gene sequence: CDR1 SGHRS, CDR2 YFSETQ. In DNA form, the CDR3 reads TGCGCCAGCAGCGAGAGGACGGCCACTGGTGGCGAGCAGTACTTC. This gives the protein CASSERTATGGEQYF. The whole variable domain, remainder taken from reference TRBV5-1 and TRBJ2-7, is KAGVTQTPRYLIKTRGQQVTLSCSPISGHRSVSWYQQTPGQGLQFLFEYFSETQRNKGNFPGRFSGRQFSNSRSEMNVSTLELGDSALYLCASSERTATGGEQYFGPGTRLTVT.

The chain uses TRBV19 and TRBJ2-7; D remains unclear. Trimming removed 3 bases at V and 0 bases at J, with 15 bases between. This CDR3 contains 16 residues. CDR1 and CDR2 (germline): LNHDA, SQIVND (reference sequence). CDR3 nucleotides: TGTGCCAGTAGTATTGAACGGGCTTACGGCTCCTACGAGCAGTACTTC. Translating gives CASSIERAYGSYEQYF.

J is TRBJ2-2 and V is TRBV18, with D perhaps TRBD2 (5 bases). Germline V CDR1 and CDR2: KGHSH, LQKENI. Trimming stripped 3 bases from V and 2 bases from J, with 13 bases between. This CDR3 region has 16 residues. Here the CDR3 reads CASSPALAGNTGELFF. The CDR3 DNA reads as TGTGCCAGCTCACCTGCGCTAGCAGGAAACACCGGGGAGCTGTTTTTT.

J is TRBJ2-1 and V is TRBV29-1; D might be TRBD2 (5 bases). V was pared by 7 bases and J by 1 base, with 17 bases between. This CDR3 is built from 15 residues. Germline CDR1 is SQVTM and CDR2 is ANQGSEA. The CDR3 loop reads CSASGGPNSYNEQFF. The CDR3 DNA follows: TGCAGCGCGTCCGGCGGGCCAAATTCCTACAATGAGCAGTTCTTC.

This clone occurred a few times. The V call is TRBV19, the J call TRBJ2-4, with D uncertain. This CDR3 contains 16 residues. V lost 5 bases and J lost 0, with 14 bases in between. CDR1 is LNHDA and CDR2 is SQIVND in the germline V gene (reference sequence). The CDR3 is CASSVELRLAKNIQYF. CDR3 DNA sequence: TGTGCCAGTAGTGTTGAACTCCGGCTAGCCAAAAACATTCAGTACTTC. Together with reference TRBV19 and TRBJ2-4, the CDR3 gives the full variable domain: DGGITQSPKYLFRKEGQNVTLSCEQNLNHDAMYWYRQDPGQGLRLIYYSQIVNDFQKGDIAEGYSVSREKKESFPLTVTSAQKNPTAFYLCASSVELRLAKNIQYFGAGTRLSVL.

The chain uses TRBV7-9 and TRBJ2-7, with 8 bases matching TRBD1. CDR1 and CDR2 (germline): SEHNR, FQNEAQ (reference sequence). After removal of 5 bases from V and 3 bases from J, the junction contained 6 bases not matched to a gene. The CDR3 is made up of 14 amino acids. Written as DNA, the CDR3 is TGTGCCAGCAGCCAAGGACAGGGTTACTACGAGCAGTACTTC. Protein: CASSQGQGYYEQYF.

The genes are TRBV11-2 and TRBJ1-1; D not certain. Trimming removed 5 bases from V and 4 bases from J, with 11 bases in between. Germline-derived CDR1 and CDR2 are SGHAT and FQNNGV. This CDR3 comprises 13 residues. The CDR3 sequence: CASSDGPGTEAFF. The CDR3 DNA follows: TGTGCCAGCAGCGATGGCCCCGGCACTGAAGCTTTCTTT.

V is TRBV28 and J is TRBJ2-3; 8 nucleotides agree with TRBD2. Germline trimming cut 5 bases from V and 5 bases from J; bases unmatched to any gene: 12. CDR3 length: 16 residues. CDR1 and CDR2 (germline): MDHEN, SYDVKM. CDR3: CASSLYAGTRGDTQYF. Here the CDR3 DNA reads TGTGCCAGCAGTCTGTACGCCGGGACTAGGGGAGATACGCAGTATTTT. The whole variable domain, remainder taken from reference TRBV28 and TRBJ2-3, is DVKVTQSSRYLVKRTGEKVFLECVQDMDHENMFWYRQDPGLGLRLIYFSYDVKMKEKGDIPEGYSVSREKKERFSLILESASTNQTSMYLCASSLYAGTRGDTQYFGPGTRLTVL.

This sequence joins TRBV5-1 and TRBJ1-5, with TRBD1 as a possible D gene (6 bases). V lost 5 bases and J lost 3, with 9 bases in between. CDR1 SGHRS and CDR2 YFSETQ come from the germline V gene. The length of the CDR3 is 13 residues. The CDR3 coding sequence is TGCGCCAGCAGACAGGGCGACAATCAGCCCCAGCATTTT. Translated, it gives CASRQGDNQPQHF.